This T cell receptor beta chain was profiled in a study of metastatic and nonmetastatic thyroid tumors. The V end was cut by 5 bases, the J end by 5 bases, with 7 bases between. Germline CDR1 reads SGHDT; CDR2 reads YYEEEE. This CDR3 is 11 amino acids long. Not a single patient had been given any form of treatment at any point before undergoing thyroid surgery. Original processing methods: A distant-metastasis classifier for papillary thyroid cancer was built using CDR3 differences across clinicopathological groups. TCRdb recomputed clones from the PCR reads via MiXCR. The V and J calls come from TCRdb's annotation, not from the publication. Among 25,000 to 35,000 clones listed, roughly 20% were seen once.

This receptor was identified in a female donor with papillary thyroid cancer or a benign thyroid nodule (not recorded which). Some clones in this sample may be carry-over from other donors' samples. The chain links TRBV5-6 to TRBJ2-5; D gene ambiguous. The sample taken for sequencing was blood. The CDR3 region has the DNA TGTGCCAGCAGGGGGTTGGAGACCCAGTACTTC. It translates to CASRGLETQYF.